The entry below gives a single TCR beta chain sequence along with its context. The antigen remains unidentified. The sample is drawn from a study of tumor-infiltrating lymphocytes in localized non-small cell lung cancer. Findings and limits, study-wide: Each assay used a separate piece of the same tissue.

Per germline, CDR1 SGHDT and CDR2 YYEEEE. With 3 bases removed from V and 8 bases from J, the gap between germline ends came to 18 bases. This CDR3 region has 15 residues. Sequencing used immunoSEQ multiplex PCR; TCRdb keeps in-frame clones, though not all of them. The profile shows some 16,000 clones, 35% to 55% of them singletons. The TCR sequence derives from a human donor with non-small cell lung cancer. The gene calls are TRBV5-6 and TRBJ1-5; D possibly corresponds to TRBD1 (5 bases). The sequenced sample was lung tumor tissue. The CDR3: CASSWAGDSGKPQHF. CDR3 in DNA: TGTGCCAGCAGCTGGGCGGGGGATAGTGGTAAGCCCCAGCATTTT. The complete variable domain, with remaining parts taken from reference TRBV5-6 and TRBJ1-5, reads DAGVTQSPTHLIKTRGQQVTLRCSPKSGHDTVSWYQQALGQGPQFIFQYYEEEERQRGNFPDRFSGHQFPNYSSELNVNALLLGDSALYLCASSWAGDSGKPQHFGDGTRLSIL.